This TCR beta chain was retrieved from a study of T cells of healthy individuals. In TCRdb, the 5' RACE reads were re-called with MiXCR into one record per CDR3 protein. The table has about 96,000 distinct CDR3 sequences, roughly 18% seen once; the top ten hold about 6.2%. The CDR3 extends over 13 amino acids. Trimming took 3 bases from V and 2 from J; bases not matched to a gene: 0. CDR1 is SNHLY and CDR2 is FYNNEI in the germline V gene. This clonotype occurred a few times. This sequence was found in a human donor in good health. The chain uses TRBV2 and TRBJ2-5, with 7 bases fitting TRBD1. The DNA for the CDR3 is TGTGCCAGCAGTGACAGGGGGCAAGAGACCCAGTACTTC. Its translation: CASSDRGQETQYF. The full variable domain, with the rest looked up from reference TRBV2 and TRBJ2-5, is EPEVTQTPSHQVTQMGQEVILRCVPISNHLYFYWYRQILGQKVEFLVSFYNNEISEKSEIFDDQFSVERPDGSNFTLKIRSTKLEDSAMYFCASSDRGQETQYFGPGTRLLVL.